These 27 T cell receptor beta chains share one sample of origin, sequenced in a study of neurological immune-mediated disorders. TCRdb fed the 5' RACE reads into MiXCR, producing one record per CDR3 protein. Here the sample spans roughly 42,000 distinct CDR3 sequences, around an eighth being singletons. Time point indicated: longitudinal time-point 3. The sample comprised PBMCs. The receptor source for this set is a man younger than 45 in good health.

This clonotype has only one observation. The DNA for the CDR3 is TGTGCCAGCAGCTTCCTACTAGCGGGCACGACCAGCTCCTACGAGCAGTACTTC. It codes for CASSFLLAGTTSSYEQYF. The chain has TRBV7-2 and TRBJ2-7; 9 positions agree with TRBD2. Unmatched junction bases numbered 12, after V lost 3 bases and J lost 0 bases. The germline V gene has CDR1 SGHTA and CDR2 FQGNSA. CDR3 length equals 18 residues.

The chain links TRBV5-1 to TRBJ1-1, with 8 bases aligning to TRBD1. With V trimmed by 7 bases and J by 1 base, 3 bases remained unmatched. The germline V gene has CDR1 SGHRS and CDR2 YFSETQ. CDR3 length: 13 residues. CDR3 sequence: CASGQGQNTEAFF. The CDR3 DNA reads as TGCGCCAGCGGACAGGGCCAGAACACTGAAGCTTTCTTT.

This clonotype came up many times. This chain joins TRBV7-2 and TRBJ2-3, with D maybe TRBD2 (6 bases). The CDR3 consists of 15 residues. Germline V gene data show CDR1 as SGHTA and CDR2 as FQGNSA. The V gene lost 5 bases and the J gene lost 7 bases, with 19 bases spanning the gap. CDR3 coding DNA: TGTGCCAGCAGCCCCTCGGGCGGGGCCGGGTATACGCAGTATTTT. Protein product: CASSPSGGAGYTQYF.

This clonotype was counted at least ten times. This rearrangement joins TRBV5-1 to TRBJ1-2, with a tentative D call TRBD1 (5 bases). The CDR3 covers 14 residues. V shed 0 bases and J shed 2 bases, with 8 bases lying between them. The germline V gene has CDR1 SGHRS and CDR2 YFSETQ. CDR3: CASSLAPGNYGYTF. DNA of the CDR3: TGCGCCAGCAGCTTGGCCCCAGGGAACTATGGCTACACCTTC.

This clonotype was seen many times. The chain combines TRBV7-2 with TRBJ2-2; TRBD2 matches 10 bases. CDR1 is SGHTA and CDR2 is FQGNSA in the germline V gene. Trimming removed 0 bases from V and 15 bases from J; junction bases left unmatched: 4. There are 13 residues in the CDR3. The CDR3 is CASSLAISGRLFF. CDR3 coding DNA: TGTGCCAGCAGCTTAGCGATTAGCGGGAGGTTGTTTTTT.

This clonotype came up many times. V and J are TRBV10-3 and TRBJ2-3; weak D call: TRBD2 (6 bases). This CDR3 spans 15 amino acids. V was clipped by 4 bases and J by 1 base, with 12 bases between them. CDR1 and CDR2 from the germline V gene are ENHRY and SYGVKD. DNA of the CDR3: TGTGCCATCAGTGGACGGGACTTGGGCACAGATACGCAGTATTTT. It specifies CAISGRDLGTDTQYF.

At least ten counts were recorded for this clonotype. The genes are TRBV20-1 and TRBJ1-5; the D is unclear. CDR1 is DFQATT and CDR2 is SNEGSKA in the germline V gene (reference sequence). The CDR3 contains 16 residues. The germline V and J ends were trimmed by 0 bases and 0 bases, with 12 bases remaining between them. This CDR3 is CSARDIRQTSNQPQHF. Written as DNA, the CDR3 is TGCAGTGCTAGAGATATTAGGCAGACTAGCAATCAGCCCCAGCATTTT.

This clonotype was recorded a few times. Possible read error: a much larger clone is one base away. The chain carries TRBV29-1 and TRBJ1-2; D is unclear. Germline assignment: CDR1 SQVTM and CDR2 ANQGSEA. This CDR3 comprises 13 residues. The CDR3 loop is CSVVRDAGYGDTF. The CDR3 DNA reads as TGCAGCGTTGTCCGGGATGCGGGCTATGGCGACACCTTC.

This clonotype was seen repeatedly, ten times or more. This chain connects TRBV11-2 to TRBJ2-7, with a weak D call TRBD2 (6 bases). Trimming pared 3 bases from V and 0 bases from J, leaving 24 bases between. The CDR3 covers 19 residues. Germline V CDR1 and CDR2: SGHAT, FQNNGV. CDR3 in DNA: TGTGCCAGCAGCTTCCCGACCCTTCAGGTCCTCGGGGGCTCCTACGAGCAGTACTTC. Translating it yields CASSFPTLQVLGGSYEQYF.

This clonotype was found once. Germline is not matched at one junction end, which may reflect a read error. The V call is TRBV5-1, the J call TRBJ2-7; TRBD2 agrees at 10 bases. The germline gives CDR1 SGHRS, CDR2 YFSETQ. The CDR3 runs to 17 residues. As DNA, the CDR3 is TGCGCCAGCAGCCATCCCTCTAGCGGGAGATACTCCTACGAGCAGCACTTC. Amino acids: CASSHPSSGRYSYEQHF.

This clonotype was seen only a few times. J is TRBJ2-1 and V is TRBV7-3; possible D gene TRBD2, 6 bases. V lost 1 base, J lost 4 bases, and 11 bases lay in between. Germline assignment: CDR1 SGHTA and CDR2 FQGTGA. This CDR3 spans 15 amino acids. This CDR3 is CASSLSRTTYNEQFF. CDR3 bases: TGTGCCAGCAGCTTAAGCAGGACTACTTACAATGAGCAGTTCTTC.

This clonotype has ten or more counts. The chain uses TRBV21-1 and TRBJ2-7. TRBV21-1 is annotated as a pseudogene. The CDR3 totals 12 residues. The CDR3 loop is CASSTGSYEQYF. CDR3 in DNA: TGTGCCAGCAGCACGGGTAGCTACGAGCAGTACTTC.

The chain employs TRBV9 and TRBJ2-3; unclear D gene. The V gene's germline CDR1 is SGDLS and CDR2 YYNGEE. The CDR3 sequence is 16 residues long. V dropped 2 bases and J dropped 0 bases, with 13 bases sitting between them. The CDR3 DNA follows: TGTGCCAGCAGCGTGTGTGATGGTAAGAGCACAGATACGCAGTATTTT. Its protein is CASSVCDGKSTDTQYF.

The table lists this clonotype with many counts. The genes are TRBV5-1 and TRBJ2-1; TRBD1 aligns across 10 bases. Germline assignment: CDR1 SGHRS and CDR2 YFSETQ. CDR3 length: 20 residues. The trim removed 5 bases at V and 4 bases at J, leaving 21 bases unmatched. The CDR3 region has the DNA TGCGCCAGCAGTTCCGCCACACGTCCCGGGACAGGGGAAACTTACAATGAGCAGTTCTTC. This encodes CASSSATRPGTGETYNEQFF. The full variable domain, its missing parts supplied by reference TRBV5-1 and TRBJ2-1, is KAGVTQTPRYLIKTRGQQVTLSCSPISGHRSVSWYQQTPGQGLQFLFEYFSETQRNKGNFPGRFSGRQFSNSRSEMNVSTLELGDSALYLCASSSATRPGTGETYNEQFFGPGTRLTVL.

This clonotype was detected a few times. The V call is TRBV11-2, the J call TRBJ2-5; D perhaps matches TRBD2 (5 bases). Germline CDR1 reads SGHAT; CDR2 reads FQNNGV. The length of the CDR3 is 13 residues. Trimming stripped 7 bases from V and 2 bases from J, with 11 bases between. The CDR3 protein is CASKRNIQETQYF. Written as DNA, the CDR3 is TGTGCCAGCAAGCGGAACATACAAGAGACCCAGTACTTC.

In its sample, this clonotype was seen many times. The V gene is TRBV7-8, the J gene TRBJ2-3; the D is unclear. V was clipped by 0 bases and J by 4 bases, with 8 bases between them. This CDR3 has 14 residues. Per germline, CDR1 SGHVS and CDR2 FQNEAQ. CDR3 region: CASSLAGSADTQYF. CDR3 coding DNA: TGTGCCAGCAGCTTAGCGGGTAGTGCAGATACGCAGTATTTT. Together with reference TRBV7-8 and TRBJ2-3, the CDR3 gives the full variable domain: GAGVSQSPRYKVAKRGQDVALRCDPISGHVSLFWYQQALGQGPEFLTYFQNEAQLDKSGLPSDRFFAERPEGSVSTLKIQRTQQEDSAVYLCASSLAGSADTQYFGPGTRLTVL.

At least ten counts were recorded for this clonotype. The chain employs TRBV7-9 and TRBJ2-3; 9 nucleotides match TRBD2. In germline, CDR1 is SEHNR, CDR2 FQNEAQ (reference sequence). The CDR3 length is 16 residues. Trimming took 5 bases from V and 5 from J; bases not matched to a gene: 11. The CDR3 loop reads CASSPPAGGDGDTQYF. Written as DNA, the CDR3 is TGTGCCAGCAGCCCCCCTGCGGGAGGGGATGGAGATACGCAGTATTTT.

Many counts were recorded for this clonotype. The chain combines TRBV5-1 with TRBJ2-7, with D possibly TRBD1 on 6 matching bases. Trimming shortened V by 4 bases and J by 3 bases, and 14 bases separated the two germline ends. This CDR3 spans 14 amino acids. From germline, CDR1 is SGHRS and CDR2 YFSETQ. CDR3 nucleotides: TGCGCCAGCAGCGTGACAGGTGGTGTCTACGAGCAGTACTTC. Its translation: CASSVTGGVYEQYF. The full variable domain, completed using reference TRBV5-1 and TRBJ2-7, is KAGVTQTPRYLIKTRGQQVTLSCSPISGHRSVSWYQQTPGQGLQFLFEYFSETQRNKGNFPGRFSGRQFSNSRSEMNVSTLELGDSALYLCASSVTGGVYEQYFGPGTRLTVT.

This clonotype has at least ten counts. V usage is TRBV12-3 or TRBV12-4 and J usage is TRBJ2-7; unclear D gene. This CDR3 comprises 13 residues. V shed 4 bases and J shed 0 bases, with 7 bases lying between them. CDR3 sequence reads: CASSSAASYEQYF. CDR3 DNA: TGTGCCAGCAGTTCCGCGGCCTCCTACGAGCAGTACTTC.

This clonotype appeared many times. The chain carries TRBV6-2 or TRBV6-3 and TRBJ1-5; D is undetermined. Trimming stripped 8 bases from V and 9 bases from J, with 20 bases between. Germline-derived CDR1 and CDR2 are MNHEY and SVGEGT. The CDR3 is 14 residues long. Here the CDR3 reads CASDLMGSGWPQHF. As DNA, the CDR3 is TGTGCCAGCGACTTGATGGGGTCCGGTTGGCCCCAGCATTTT.

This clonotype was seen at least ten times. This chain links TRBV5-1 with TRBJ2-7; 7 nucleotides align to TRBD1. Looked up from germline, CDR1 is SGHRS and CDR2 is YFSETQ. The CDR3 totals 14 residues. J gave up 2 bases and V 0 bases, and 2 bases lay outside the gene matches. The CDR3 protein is CASSLETGAYEQYF. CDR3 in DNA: TGCGCCAGCAGCTTGGAAACAGGGGCCTACGAGCAGTACTTC.

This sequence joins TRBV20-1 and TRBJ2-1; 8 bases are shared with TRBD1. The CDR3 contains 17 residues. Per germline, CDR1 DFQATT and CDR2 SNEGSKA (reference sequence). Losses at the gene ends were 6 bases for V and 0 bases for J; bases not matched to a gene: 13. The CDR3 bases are TGCAGTGCCAGTGGACAGGGCCGTGGGAGCTCCTACAATGAGCAGTTCTTC. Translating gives CSASGQGRGSSYNEQFF.

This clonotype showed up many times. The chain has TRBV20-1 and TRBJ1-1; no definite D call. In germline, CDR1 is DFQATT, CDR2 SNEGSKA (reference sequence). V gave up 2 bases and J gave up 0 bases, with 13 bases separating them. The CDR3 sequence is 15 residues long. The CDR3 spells CSARFDQSMNTEAFF. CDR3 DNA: TGCAGTGCTAGATTTGATCAGTCGATGAACACTGAAGCTTTCTTT.

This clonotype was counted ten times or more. CDR3 sequence: CASRKLAGVASDTQYF. The CDR3 coding sequence is TGTGCCAGTAGGAAACTAGCGGGAGTAGCCTCAGATACGCAGTATTTT. The chain joins TRBV2 to TRBJ2-3; 11 bases agree with TRBD2. In germline, CDR1 is SNHLY, CDR2 FYNNEI. The CDR3 length is 16 residues. V trimming: 9 bases; J trimming: 4 bases; junction bases outside the gene matches: 12. Full variable domain (remainder filled in from reference TRBV2 and TRBJ2-3): EPEVTQTPSHQVTQMGQEVILRCVPISNHLYFYWYRQILGQKVEFLVSFYNNEISEKSEIFDDQFSVERPDGSNFTLKIRSTKLEDSAMYFCASRKLAGVASDTQYFGPGTRLTVL.

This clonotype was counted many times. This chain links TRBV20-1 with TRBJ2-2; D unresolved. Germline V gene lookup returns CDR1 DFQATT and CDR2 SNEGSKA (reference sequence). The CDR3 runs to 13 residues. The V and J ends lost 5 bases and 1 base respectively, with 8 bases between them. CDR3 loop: CSALTQNTGELFF. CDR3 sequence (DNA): TGCAGTGCTCTGACTCAGAACACCGGGGAGCTGTTTTTT.

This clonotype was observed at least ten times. CDR3 bases: TGCGCCAGCAGCCCCTGGACACCGCCCGGGGAGCTGTTTTTT. It encodes CASSPWTPPGELFF. The V gene is TRBV5-1, the J gene TRBJ2-2; D perhaps matches TRBD1 (5 bases). V was clipped by 4 bases and J by 6 bases, with 13 bases between them. The germline V gene encodes CDR1 SGHRS and CDR2 YFSETQ. The CDR3 runs to 14 residues.

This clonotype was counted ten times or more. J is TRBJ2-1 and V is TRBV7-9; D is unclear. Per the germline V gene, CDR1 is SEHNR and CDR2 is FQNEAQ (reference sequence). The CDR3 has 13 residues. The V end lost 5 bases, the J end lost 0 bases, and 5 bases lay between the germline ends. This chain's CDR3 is CASSPDSYNEQFF. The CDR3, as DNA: TGTGCCAGCAGCCCTGACTCCTACAATGAGCAGTTCTTC.